This TCR beta chain was profiled in a study of blood T cell repertoires in COVID-19. At the level of the study: Sites across the United States, Italy and Spain contributed samples from acute and convalescent COVID-19.

Assay used: immunoSEQ multiplex PCR; TCRdb lists only in-frame clones, some missing. This sample has 200,000 to 250,000 clones, with about 86% found just once. The CDR3 is made up of 16 amino acids. Germline V gives CDR1 GTSNPN, CDR2 SVGIG (reference sequence). V was clipped by 3 bases and J by 0 bases; unmatched bases: 7. Sequencing input: PBMCs or T cells enriched from blood (not recorded which). The chain links TRBV30 to TRBJ1-3; TRBD1 matches 8 bases. The TCR comes from a woman between 50 and 59 years old in a cohort exposed to, infected with or recovered from COVID-19 (not recorded which). CDR3 sequence (DNA): TGTGCCTGGAGCGTAAGGACAGGGATCTCTGGAAACACCATATATTTT. This translates into CAWSVRTGISGNTIYF.